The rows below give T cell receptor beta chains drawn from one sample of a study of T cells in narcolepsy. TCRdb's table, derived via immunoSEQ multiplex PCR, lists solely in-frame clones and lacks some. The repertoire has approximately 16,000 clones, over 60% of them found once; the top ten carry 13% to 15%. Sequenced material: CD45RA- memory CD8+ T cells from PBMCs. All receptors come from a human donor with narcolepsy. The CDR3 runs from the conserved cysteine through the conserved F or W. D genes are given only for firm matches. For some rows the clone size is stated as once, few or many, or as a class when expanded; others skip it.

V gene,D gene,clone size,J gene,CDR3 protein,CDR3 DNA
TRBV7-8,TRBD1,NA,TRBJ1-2,CASSPDRGGGYTF,TGTGCCAGCAGCCCTGACAGGGGAGGAGGCTACACCTTC
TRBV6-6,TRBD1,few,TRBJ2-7,CASSLTGDEQYF,TGTGCCAGCAGCTTGACAGGGGACGAGCAGTACTTC
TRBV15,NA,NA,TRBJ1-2,CATRGGGDAYGYTF,TGTGCCACCCGGGGCGGAGGGGACGCCTATGGCTACACCTTC
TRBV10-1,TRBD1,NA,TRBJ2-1,CASSESLRGLYNEQFF,TGCGCCAGCAGTGAGTCCTTGAGGGGGCTCTACAATGAGCAGTTCTTC
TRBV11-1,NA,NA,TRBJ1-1,CASSLEGSGEAFF,TGTGCCAGCAGCTTGGAGGGCAGCGGTGAAGCTTTCTTT
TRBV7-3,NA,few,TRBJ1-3,CASSLSGGYGNTIYF,TGTGCCAGCAGCTTAAGCGGCGGGTATGGAAACACCATATATTTT
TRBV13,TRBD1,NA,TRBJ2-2,CASSRGGRNTGELFF,TGTGCCAGCAGTAGAGGGGGCCGAAACACCGGGGAGCTGTTTTTT
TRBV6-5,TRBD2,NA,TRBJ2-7,CASSEGLSYEQYF,TGTGCCAGCAGTGAGGGACTATCCTACGAGCAGTACTTC
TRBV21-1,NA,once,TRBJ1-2,CASSKYAPGGDYGYTF,TGTGCCAGCAGCAAATATGCTCCAGGGGGAGACTATGGCTACACCTTC
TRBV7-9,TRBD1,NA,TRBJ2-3,CAIVGTGGGDTQYF,TGTGCCATCGTCGGGACAGGGGGTGGAGATACGCAGTATTTT
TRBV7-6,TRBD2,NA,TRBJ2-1,CASSLGDYYNEQFF,TGTGCCAGCAGCCTAGGGGACTACTACAATGAGCAGTTCTTC
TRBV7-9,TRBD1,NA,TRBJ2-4,CASSTPRGQGGENIQYF,TGTGCCAGCAGCACGCCTCGGGGACAGGGTGGGGAAAACATTCAGTACTTC
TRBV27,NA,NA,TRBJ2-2,CASSPLEGANTGELFF,TGTGCCAGCAGCCCCCTAGAGGGGGCGAACACCGGGGAGCTGTTTTTT
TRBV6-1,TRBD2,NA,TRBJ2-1,CASSEAQRGTDEQFF,TGTGCCAGCAGTGAAGCTCAGCGGGGGACGGATGAGCAGTTCTTC
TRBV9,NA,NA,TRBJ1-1,CASSHQEGMNTEAFF,TGTGCCAGCAGCCATCAAGAAGGCATGAACACTGAAGCTTTCTTT
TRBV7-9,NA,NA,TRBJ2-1,CASSYENNEQFF,TGTGCCAGCAGCTACGAGAACAATGAGCAGTTCTTC
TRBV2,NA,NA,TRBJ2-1,CASSTSSYNEQFF,TGTGCCAGCAGTACGAGCTCCTACAATGAGCAGTTCTTC
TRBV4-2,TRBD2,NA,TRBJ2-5,CASSPTSGGQETQYF,TGTGCCAGCAGCCCCACTAGCGGGGGACAAGAGACCCAGTACTTC
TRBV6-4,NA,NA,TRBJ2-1,CASTGGPYNEQFF,TGTGCCAGCACGGGGGGCCCCTACAATGAGCAGTTCTTC
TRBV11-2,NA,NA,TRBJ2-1,CASSLNNEQFF,TGTGCCAGCAGCCTGAACAATGAGCAGTTCTTC
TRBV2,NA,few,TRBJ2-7,CASSEKGTSYEQYF,TGTGCCAGCAGTGAAAAGGGGACTTCCTACGAGCAGTACTTC
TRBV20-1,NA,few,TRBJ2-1,CSASGQQFF,TGCAGTGCTAGTGGACAGCAGTTCTTC
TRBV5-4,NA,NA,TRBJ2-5,CASSFGETQYF,TGTGCCAGCAGCTTTGGGGAGACCCAGTACTTC
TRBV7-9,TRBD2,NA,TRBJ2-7,CASSTNLAGIVSYEQYF,TGTGCCAGCAGCACCAATCTAGCGGGCATAGTCTCCTACGAGCAGTACTTC
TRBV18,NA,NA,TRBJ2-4,CASSPRPDLAKNIQYF,TGTGCCAGCTCACCACGTCCAGATCTAGCCAAAAACATTCAGTACTTC
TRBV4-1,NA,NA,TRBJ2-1,CASSQAMDGYNEQFF,TGCGCCAGCAGCCAAGCTATGGACGGATACAATGAGCAGTTCTTC
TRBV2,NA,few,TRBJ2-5,CAGTADQETQYF,TGTGCCGGCACAGCAGACCAAGAGACCCAGTACTTC
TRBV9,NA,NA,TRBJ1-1,CASSSRDRMNTEAFF,TGTGCCAGCAGCTCCCGGGACCGAATGAACACTGAAGCTTTCTTT
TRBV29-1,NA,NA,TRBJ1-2,CSVASGGQLRGYTF,TGCAGCGTTGCCAGCGGGGGGCAGCTCCGGGGCTACACCTTC